Listed below are T cell receptor beta chains from one sample, sequenced in a study of T cells in Graves' hyperthyroidism and ophthalmopathy. Using its own MiXCR run on the multiplex PCR reads, TCRdb lists one record per CDR3 protein. The sample has around 690,000 distinct CDR3 sequences, 15% to 20% seen once; the top ten hold about 14%. The sequencing sample was made of blood. Every receptor here comes from a man in his fifties or sixties with Graves' hyperthyroidism. Each CDR3 is given without its conserved first and last residue.

V: TRBV3-1; length: 11; CDR3: ASSTLQGGTQY
V: TRBV18; length: 13; CDR3: ASSQGQGGLHEQY
V: TRBV6-2/TRBV6-3; length: 11; CDR3: ASTTRETYEQY
V: TRBV28; length: 11; CDR3: ASSTPDRAGYT
V: TRBV19; length: 13; CDR3: ASSIDRTAVYEQY
V: TRBV2; length: 11; CDR3: ASSSEYQETQY
V: TRBV4-1; length: 13; CDR3: ASSRRDLDVDEQY
V: TRBV6-2/TRBV6-3; length: 11; CDR3: ASSPVRGRKLF
V: TRBV7-9; length: 15; CDR3: ASSQGLRGKTDYGYT
V: TRBV7-3; length: 13; CDR3: ASSSTGGGTGELF
V: TRBV11-3; length: 15; CDR3: ASSPYRSGRGTDTQY
V: TRBV2; length: 14; CDR3: ASSETSGMAQETQY
V: TRBV5-1; length: 11; CDR3: ASSSQGTETQY
V: TRBV2; length: 14; CDR3: ASSPGLAGGYDTQY
V: TRBV19; length: 14; CDR3: ASSIAGQGSRTEAF
V: TRBV4-1; length: 16; CDR3: ASSQEVRVGGSNYEQY
V: TRBV13; length: 13; CDR3: ASSLRGGLSYEQY
V: TRBV20-1; length: 13; CDR3: SARSPVSQKNIQY
V: TRBV30; length: 12; CDR3: AWSKTGREWEQY
V: TRBV4-1; length: 12; CDR3: ASSQGLWGDGYT
V: TRBV12-3/TRBV12-4; length: 13; CDR3: ASSIGTGGNYGYT